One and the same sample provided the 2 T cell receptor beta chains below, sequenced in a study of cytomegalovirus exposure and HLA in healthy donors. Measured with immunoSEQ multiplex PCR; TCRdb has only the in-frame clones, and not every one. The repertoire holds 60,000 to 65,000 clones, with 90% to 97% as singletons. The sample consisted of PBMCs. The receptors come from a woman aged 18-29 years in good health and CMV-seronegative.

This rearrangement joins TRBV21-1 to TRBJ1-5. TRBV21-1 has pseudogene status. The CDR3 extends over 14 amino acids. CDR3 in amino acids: CASSKSGISVPQHF. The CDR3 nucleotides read TGTGCCAGCAGCAAATCGGGAATATCGGTGCCCCAGCATTTT.

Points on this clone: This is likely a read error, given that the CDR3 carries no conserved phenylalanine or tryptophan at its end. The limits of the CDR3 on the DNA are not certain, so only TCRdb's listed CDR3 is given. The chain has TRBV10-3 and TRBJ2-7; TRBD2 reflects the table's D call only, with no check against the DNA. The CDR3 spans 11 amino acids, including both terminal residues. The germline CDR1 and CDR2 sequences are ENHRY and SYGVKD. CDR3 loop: CAISESGTSGR.